These 9 T cell receptor beta chains were sequenced from one sample in a study of vaccination effects on CD4 cells after COVID-19. Sequencing in the ViraFEST assay came after antigen-specific CD4+ T cells had been expanded with viral peptide pools, which were used to stimulate PBMC. Scientists isolated CD4+ T cells after a roughly ten-day culture period ended. PCR confirmed that the person was infected with SARS-CoV-2 between March and December 2020. Each person got two doses of an mRNA SARS-CoV-2 vaccine, BNT162b2 or mRNA-1273. Data came from immunoSEQ multiplex PCR; TCRdb stores just in-frame clones and leaves some out. The sample comprises about 15,000 clones, 76% of which are singletons, and roughly 24% rests with the top ten. Antigens of these TCRs are unknown. Sequencing was performed on CD4+ T cells from PBMCs cultured with HCoV-NL63 spike peptides, taken after COVID-19 vaccination. The receptors shown here come from a human donor who had a prior SARS-CoV-2 infection.

The chain joins TRBV11-1 to TRBJ2-6; 7 bases agree with TRBD1. V gave up 4 bases and J gave up 2 bases; unmatched junction bases: 2. The germline V gene has CDR1 SGHAT and CDR2 FQDESV (reference sequence). The CDR3 loop spans 15 amino acids. Here the CDR3 DNA reads TGTGCCAGCAGCTCCGGACAGGCTGGGGCCAACGTCCTGACTTTC. Translation gives CASSSGQAGANVLTF. The variable domain in full, completed from reference TRBV11-1 and TRBJ2-6, reads EAEVAQSPRYKITEKSQAVAFWCDPISGHATLYWYRQILGQGPELLVQFQDESVVDDSQLPKDRFSAERLKGVDSTLKIQPAELGDSAMYLCASSSGQAGANVLTFGAGSRLTVL.

This clone was recorded a few times. The chain is built from TRBV29-1 and TRBJ2-7, with D possibly matching TRBD2 (5 bases). V was shortened by 4 bases and J by 12 bases, with 13 bases between the two germline ends. Per germline, CDR1 SQVTM and CDR2 ANQGSEA. The CDR3 length is 10 residues. The CDR3 loop is CSVVVTMGYF. The CDR3 DNA is TGCAGCGTTGTAGTGACTATGGGGTACTTC.

The chain is built from TRBV6-6 and TRBJ2-1; TRBD2 might be the D (7 bases). The CDR3 is 12 amino acids. Germline-derived CDR1 and CDR2 are MNHNY and SVGAGI (reference sequence). The ends were cut back, 6 bases at V and 8 bases at J, with 11 bases in the middle. CDR3 nucleotide sequence: TGTGCCAGCAGAAGGGGGGGGGATGAGCAGTTCTTC. Amino acids: CASRRGGDEQFF.

This clone was counted only a few times. The chain uses TRBV6-5 and TRBJ2-1; 8 bases are a match to TRBD2. This CDR3 comprises 14 residues. The germline V gene encodes CDR1 MNHEY and CDR2 SVGAGI. The V and J ends lost 5 bases and 4 bases, in that order; junction bases with no gene match: 4. The CDR3 bases are TGTGCCAGCAGTCCGGGACTAGAGTACAATGAGCAGTTCTTC. Translation gives CASSPGLEYNEQFF.

The chain has TRBV5-3 and TRBJ2-2; 9 bases align to TRBD1. TRBV5-3 is treated as an ORF (open reading frame) with a function not yet certain. Germline trimming cut 1 base from V and 5 bases from J; bases unmatched to any gene: 6. This CDR3 has 16 residues. The DNA of the CDR3 is TGTGCCAGAAGCTTGCTATGGGACAGGGAGACCGGGGAGCTGTTTTTT. This translates into CARSLLWDRETGELFF.

The V and J genes are TRBV3-1 (or the pseudogene TRBV3-2) and TRBJ2-6; D ambiguous. The CDR3 has 20 amino acids. V lost 5 bases to trimming and J lost 1 base, with 24 bases between them. CDR1 and CDR2 (germline): LGHDT, YNNKEL (reference sequence). CDR3: CASSTTTPLVPSSGANVLTF. CDR3 sequence (DNA): TGTGCCAGCAGCACGACAACCCCCCTCGTCCCTAGTTCTGGGGCCAACGTCCTGACTTTC.

This clone was seen a handful of times. The chain carries TRBV5-1 and TRBJ2-4; 7 bases line up with TRBD1. V gave up 2 bases and J gave up 2 bases; unmatched junction bases: 1. The germline V gene has CDR1 SGHRS and CDR2 YFSETQ. The CDR3 totals 14 residues. The CDR3 is CASSLQGTKNIQYF. As DNA, the CDR3 is TGCGCCAGCAGCTTACAGGGGACCAAAAACATTCAGTACTTC.

The CDR3 bases are TGTGCCAGCAGTCGTGCCGGGACTAGTTACGGTGAGCAGTTCTTC. Its protein product is CASSRAGTSYGEQFF. The V gene is TRBV28, the J gene TRBJ2-1; TRBD2 matches 8 bases. Looked up from germline, CDR1 is MDHEN and CDR2 is SYDVKM. V lost 5 bases and J lost 9; bases outside the gene matches: 12. This CDR3 spans 15 amino acids.

This chain connects TRBV2 to TRBJ1-5; TRBD1 might be the D (6 bases). Per germline, CDR1 SNHLY and CDR2 FYNNEI. V shed 5 bases and J shed 7 bases, with 18 bases lying between them. The CDR3 runs to 15 residues. The CDR3 bases are TGTGCCAGCAGTCCTAGACAGGCCGAGGAACAGCCCCAGCATTTT. Translated: CASSPRQAEEQPQHF.